The 3 T cell receptor beta chains listed next were all sequenced from one sample in a study of blood T cells in healthy people across ages. Alongside a J-beta primer mix, a sample-barcoded 5' primer served in a second PCR lasting about 6 to 12 cycles. TCRdb re-called the 5' RACE reads with MiXCR, one entry per CDR3 protein. The sample lists about 1.7 million distinct CDR3 sequences, over 25% seen once, with around 7.7% in the top ten. Material: blood. These receptor sequences come from a woman aged 25 to 39 in good health.

In its sample, this clonotype was seen a few times. The rearrangement joins TRBV24-1 to TRBJ2-3, with D hard to call. The germline V gene has CDR1 KGHDR and CDR2 SFDVKD. Trimming shortened V by 7 bases and J by 0 bases, and 4 bases separated the two germline ends. This CDR3 has 12 amino acids. CDR3: CATSWSTDTQYF. The CDR3 nucleotides are TGTGCCACCAGCTGGAGCACAGATACGCAGTATTTT.

A note on this clonotype: One junction end does not reproduce the germline sequence, and a read error may be involved. The genes are TRBV4-1 and TRBJ2-5; 8 bases agree with TRBD2. The end of the DNA is better explained by TRBJ2-7, so the J call may be wrong. This CDR3 region has 15 residues. The V gene's germline CDR1 is MGHRA and CDR2 YSYEKL. This chain's CDR3 is CASGHIAGRTYEQYF. The CDR3 nucleotides read TGCGCCAGCGGCCATATAGCGGGGCGAACCTACGAGCAGTACTTC.

The sample holds many counts of this clonotype. V is TRBV7-2 and J is TRBJ2-4, with D possibly being TRBD2 (6 bases). Trimming removed 6 bases from V and 5 bases from J, with 14 bases in between. This CDR3 is built from 14 residues. Germline V gene sequence: CDR1 SGHTA, CDR2 FQGNSA. The CDR3 nucleotides are TGTGCCAGCAGGGGAGGCTGGGCGGAAAACATTCAGTACTTC. Amino acids: CASRGGWAENIQYF.